The TCR beta chain described here comes from a study of PD-L1 blockade in urothelial cancer. Study-level background: Most patients, about 85% of the 29, were males with bladder-origin cancer.

Some clones are missing from TCRdb's copy, which holds only in-frame ones; the method was immunoSEQ multiplex PCR. The sample gives some 39,000 clones, about 85% of which show up once; 2.6% is in the top ten. CDR3 length equals 14 residues. Deletions cut 2 bases from V and 1 base from J, with 10 bases between. Germline CDR1 reads SGHRS; CDR2 reads YFSETQ. The time point: peripheral blood 6 weeks after treatment start. Urothelial carcinoma in patients was locally advanced or metastatic. This TCR derives from a man aged 70 or older with urothelial cancer. The sequencing used PBMCs, collected around atezolizumab (anti-PD-L1) treatment. The chain carries TRBV5-1 and TRBJ2-7, with a weak D call TRBD1 (6 bases). CDR3 nucleotides: TGCGCCAGCAGCTTCACAGGGATATCCTACGAGCAGTACTTC. This codes for CASSFTGISYEQYF.